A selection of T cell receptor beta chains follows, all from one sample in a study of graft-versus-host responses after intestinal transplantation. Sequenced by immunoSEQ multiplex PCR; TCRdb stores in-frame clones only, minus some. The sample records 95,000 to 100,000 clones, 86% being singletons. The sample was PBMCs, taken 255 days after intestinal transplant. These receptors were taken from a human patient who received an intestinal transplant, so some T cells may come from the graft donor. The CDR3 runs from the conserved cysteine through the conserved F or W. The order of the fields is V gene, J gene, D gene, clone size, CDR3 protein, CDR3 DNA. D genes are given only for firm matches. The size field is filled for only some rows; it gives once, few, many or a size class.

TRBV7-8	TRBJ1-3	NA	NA	CASSLDREGTWRNTIYF	TGTGCCAGCAGCTTAGATCGGGAGGGGACCTGGAGGAACACCATATATTTT
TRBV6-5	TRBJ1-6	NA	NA	CASSYGSRAPNSPLHF	TGTGCCAGCAGTTACGGGTCCCGTGCACCTAATTCACCCCTCCACTTT
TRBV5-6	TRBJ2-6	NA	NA	CASSLWWNSLRSGANVLTF	TGTGCCAGCAGCTTGTGGTGGAACAGCCTCCGCTCTGGGGCCAACGTCCTGACTTTC
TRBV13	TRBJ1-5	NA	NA	CASSVGSNQPQHF	TGTGCCAGCAGCGTAGGGTCCAATCAGCCCCAGCATTTT
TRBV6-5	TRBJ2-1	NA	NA	CASSYLPSWGSDEQFF	TGTGCCAGCAGTTACCTCCCTAGCTGGGGGTCGGATGAGCAGTTCTTC
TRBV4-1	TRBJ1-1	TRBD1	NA	CASSPLPGQYNTEAFF	TGCGCCAGCAGCCCCCTCCCGGGACAGTATAACACTGAAGCTTTCTTT
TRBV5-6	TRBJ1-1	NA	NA	CASSLGWTGNTEAFF	TGTGCCAGCAGCTTGGGTTGGACGGGGAACACTGAAGCTTTCTTT
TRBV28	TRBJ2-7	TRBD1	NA	CASSLVPGTGVPYEQYF	TGTGCCAGCAGTCTCGTCCCCGGGACAGGGGTCCCCTACGAGCAGTACTTC
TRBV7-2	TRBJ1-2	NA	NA	CASSLERRGLYGYTF	TGTGCCAGCAGCTTAGAAAGGCGGGGACTTTATGGCTACACCTTC
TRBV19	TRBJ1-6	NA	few	CASSPDSSYNSPLHF	TGTGCCAGTAGCCCTGACAGCTCCTATAATTCACCCCTCCACTTT
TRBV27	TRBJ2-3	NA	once	CASSLGGTDTQYF	TGTGCCAGCAGTTTGGGGGGCACAGATACGCAGTATTTT
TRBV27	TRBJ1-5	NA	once	CASSSSYSNQPQHF	TGTGCCAGCAGTTCGTCTTATAGCAATCAGCCCCAGCATTTT
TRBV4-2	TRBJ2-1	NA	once	CASSQDPGPHNEQFF	TGTGCCAGCAGCCAAGATCCGGGGCCCCACAATGAGCAGTTCTTC
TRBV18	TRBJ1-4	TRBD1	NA	CASSPRPPGGPEKLFF	TGTGCCAGCTCACCACGTCCTCCAGGGGGCCCTGAAAAACTGTTTTTT
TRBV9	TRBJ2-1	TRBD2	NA	CASSETSGGAYEQFF	TGTGCCAGCAGCGAGACTAGCGGGGGGGCCTATGAGCAGTTCTTC
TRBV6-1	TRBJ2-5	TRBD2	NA	CASSGLAGGPETQYF	TGTGCCAGCAGTGGACTAGCGGGGGGGCCAGAGACCCAGTACTTC
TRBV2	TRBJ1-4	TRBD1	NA	CASRDRTGEEKLFF	TGTGCCAGCAGGGACCGGACAGGGGAAGAAAAACTGTTTTTT
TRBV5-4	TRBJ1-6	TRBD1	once	CASSFGQGGSPLHF	TGTGCCAGCAGCTTTGGACAGGGAGGTTCACCCCTCCACTTT
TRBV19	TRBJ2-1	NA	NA	CASSIGGRPFNEQFF	TGTGCCAGTAGTATTGGTGGGAGACCCTTCAATGAGCAGTTCTTC
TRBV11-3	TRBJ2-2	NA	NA	CASSLSGITGELFF	TGTGCCAGCAGCCTTAGCGGAATCACCGGGGAGCTGTTTTTT
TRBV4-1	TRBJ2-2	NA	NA	CASSQEQVTGELFF	TGCGCCAGCAGCCAAGAACAGGTCACCGGGGAGCTGTTTTTT
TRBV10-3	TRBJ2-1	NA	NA	CAISESERNVNEQFF	TGTGCCATCAGTGAGTCGGAGCGGAATGTAAATGAGCAGTTCTTC
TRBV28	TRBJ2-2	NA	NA	CASSLYPPGGAGELFF	TGTGCCAGCAGTTTATACCCCCCCGGCGGGGCGGGGGAGCTGTTTTTT
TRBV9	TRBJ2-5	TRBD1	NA	CASSVGTRTGETQYF	TGTGCCAGCAGCGTAGGAACGCGGACAGGAGAGACCCAGTACTTC
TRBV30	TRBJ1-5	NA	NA	CAWNPKRGGVNNQPQHF	TGTGCCTGGAATCCCAAAAGGGGGGGGGTCAACAATCAGCCCCAGCATTTT
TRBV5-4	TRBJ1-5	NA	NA	CASSPGPRGNQPQHF	TGTGCCAGCAGCCCGGGACCGCGGGGCAATCAGCCCCAGCATTTT
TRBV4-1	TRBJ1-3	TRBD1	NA	CASSHGTGPFSGNTIYF	TGCGCCAGCAGCCATGGGACAGGGCCATTCTCTGGAAACACCATATATTTT
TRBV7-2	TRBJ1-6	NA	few	CASSLVGLSSSYNSPLHF	TGTGCCAGCAGCTTAGTAGGCCTTTCCAGCTCCTATAATTCACCCCTCCACTTT
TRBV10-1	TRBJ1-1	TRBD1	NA	CASQRDRALSTEAFF	TGCGCCAGCCAGCGGGACAGGGCCCTGAGCACTGAAGCTTTCTTT
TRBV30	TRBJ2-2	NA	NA	CAWSGGRGHTGELFF	TGTGCCTGGAGTGGGGGCAGAGGTCACACCGGGGAGCTGTTTTTT
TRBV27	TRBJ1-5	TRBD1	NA	CASRGTGKGQPQHF	TGTGCCAGCAGGGGGACAGGGAAAGGTCAGCCCCAGCATTTT
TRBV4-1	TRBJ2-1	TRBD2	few	CASSQTPSGRVYNEQFF	TGCGCCAGCAGCCAAACCCCTAGCGGGCGGGTCTACAATGAGCAGTTCTTC
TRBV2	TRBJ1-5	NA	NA	CASSDERNQPQHF	TGTGCCAGCAGTGATGAGCGGAATCAGCCCCAGCATTTT
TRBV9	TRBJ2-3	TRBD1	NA	CASSDRGPTDTQYF	TGTGCCAGCAGCGACAGGGGGCCCACAGATACGCAGTATTTT
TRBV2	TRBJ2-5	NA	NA	CASRGGAQETQYF	TGTGCCAGCAGGGGGGGCGCACAAGAGACCCAGTACTTC
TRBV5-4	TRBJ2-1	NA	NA	CASSFRGLTYNEQFF	TGTGCCAGCAGCTTCAGGGGCCTGACGTACAATGAGCAGTTCTTC
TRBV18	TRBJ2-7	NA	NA	CASSAGIDEQYF	TGTGCCAGCTCAGCGGGCATCGACGAGCAGTACTTC
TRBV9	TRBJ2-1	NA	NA	CASSIQGVDEQFF	TGTGCCAGCAGCATCCAAGGCGTCGATGAGCAGTTCTTC
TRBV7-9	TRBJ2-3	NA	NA	CASSSTGPGTDTQYF	TGTGCCAGCAGCTCCACAGGGCCGGGCACAGATACGCAGTATTTT
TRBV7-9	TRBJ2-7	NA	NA	CASSYSRYEQYF	TGTGCCAGCAGCTACAGCCGCTACGAGCAGTACTTC
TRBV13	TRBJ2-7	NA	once	CASSLGAKVGSYEQYF	TGTGCCAGCAGCCTCGGGGCAAAGGTGGGCTCCTACGAGCAGTACTTC
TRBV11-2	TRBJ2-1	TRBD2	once	CASSWGTSGGEQFF	TGTGCCAGCAGCTGGGGGACTAGCGGGGGTGAGCAGTTCTTC
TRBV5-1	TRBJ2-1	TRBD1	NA	CASSPGQSYNEQFF	TGCGCCAGCAGCCCGGGACAGTCCTACAATGAGCAGTTCTTC
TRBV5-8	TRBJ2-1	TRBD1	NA	CASTWTGMSKFF	TGTGCCAGCACCTGGACAGGGATGAGCAAGTTCTTC
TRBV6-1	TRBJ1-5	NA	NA	CASSEGPLTRLGNQPQHF	TGTGCCAGCAGTGAAGGCCCCTTGACACGGCTCGGCAATCAGCCCCAGCATTTT
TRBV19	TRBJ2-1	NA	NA	CASSEPGDYNEQFF	TGTGCCAGTAGTGAGCCAGGAGACTACAATGAGCAGTTCTTC
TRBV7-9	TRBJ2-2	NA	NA	CASRYNLNTGELFF	TGTGCCAGCAGATATAATCTAAACACCGGGGAGCTGTTTTTT
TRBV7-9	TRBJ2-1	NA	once	CASSRRLSSYNEQFF	TGTGCCAGCAGCCGACGACTTAGCTCCTACAATGAGCAGTTCTTC
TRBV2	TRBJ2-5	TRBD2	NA	CASRTPRTSGGGRQETQYF	TGTGCCAGCAGGACCCCGAGGACTAGCGGGGGCGGGAGGCAAGAGACCCAGTACTTC
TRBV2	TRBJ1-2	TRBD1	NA	CASSYERQGRYGYTF	TGTGCCAGCAGTTACGAAAGACAGGGGCGCTATGGCTACACCTTC
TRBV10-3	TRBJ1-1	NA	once	CAISVKENTEAFF	TGTGCCATCAGTGTTAAGGAGAACACTGAAGCTTTCTTT